The 21 T cell receptor beta chains below come from one sample, sequenced in a study of shared clonotypes between healthy human individuals. The repertoire was sequenced with immunoSEQ multiplex PCR; TCRdb's copy has only in-frame clones and lacks some. The data show about 1.5 million clones, with 98% seen just once and 0.4% to 0.55% held by the top ten. Sequenced input: naive CD4+ T cells sorted from blood. Subset defined: CD45RA+ positively selected. Receptor source: a man younger than 40 in good health.

This chain connects TRBV7-8 to TRBJ2-1, with D possibly called TRBD1 or TRBD2 (5 bases each). Trimming pared 5 bases from V and 6 bases from J, leaving 20 bases between. CDR3 length: 16 residues. Per germline, CDR1 SGHVS and CDR2 FQNEAQ. The CDR3 region is CASSQISWGTANEQFF. The CDR3 DNA reads as TGTGCCAGCAGCCAAATTTCGTGGGGGACCGCCAATGAGCAGTTCTTC.

The rearrangement links TRBV9 to TRBJ2-7, with 8 bases matching TRBD1. Germline loops: CDR1 SGDLS, CDR2 YYNGEE. The CDR3 is 16 amino acids. Trimming at V came to 3 bases and at J to 2 bases, leaving 10 bases not matched to a gene. The CDR3 DNA reads TGTGCCAGCAGCGCAAGGCAAGACAGGGGCCCCTACGAGCAGTACTTC. This codes for CASSARQDRGPYEQYF.

The J gene is TRBJ2-1, the V gene TRBV28; TRBD2 agrees at 8 bases. The CDR3 contains 15 residues. V lost 3 bases and J lost 5; bases outside the gene matches: 6. Per the germline V gene, CDR1 is MDHEN and CDR2 is SYDVKM. The CDR3 bases are TGTGCCAGCAGTTTCGCGAGCGGGAGCGACAATGAGCAGTTCTTC. Its translation is CASSFASGSDNEQFF.

V and J are TRBV11-3 and TRBJ2-2; weak D call: TRBD1 (7 bases). Trimming cost V 4 bases and J 4 bases, with 16 bases left between them. In germline, CDR1 is SGHNT, CDR2 YENEEA. This CDR3 contains 16 residues. This chain's CDR3 is CASSSAGRGATGELFF. The CDR3 nucleotides are TGTGCCAGCAGCTCAGCCGGCAGGGGGGCCACCGGGGAGCTGTTTTTT. Supplemented by reference TRBV11-3 and TRBJ2-2, the full variable domain reads EAGVVQSPRYKIIEKKQPVAFWCNPISGHNTLYWYLQNLGQGPELLIRYENEEAVDDSQLPKDRFSAERLKGVDSTLKIQPAELGDSAVYLCASSSAGRGATGELFFGEGSRLTVL.

The chain is built from TRBV6-4 and TRBJ1-2; a possible D gene is TRBD1 (6 bases). Germline V gene lookup returns CDR1 MRHNA and CDR2 SNTAGT. The CDR3 extends over 13 amino acids. V lost 6 bases and J lost 2, with 10 bases in between. The CDR3 region has the DNA TGTGCCAGCAGACAGGGAACAAACTATGGCTACACCTTC. Its translation: CASRQGTNYGYTF.

This chain uses TRBV2 with TRBJ2-7, with TRBD1 identical over 8 bases. There are 14 residues in the CDR3. CDR1 and CDR2 (germline): SNHLY, FYNNEI. Losses at the gene ends were 8 bases for V and 1 base for J; bases not matched to a gene: 7. CDR3 residues: CASLNRQGSYEQYF. In DNA, the CDR3 is TGTGCCAGCCTCAACCGACAGGGGTCCTACGAGCAGTACTTC.

This chain uses TRBV6-4 with TRBJ2-7; D perhaps matches TRBD1 (6 bases). V lost 3 bases, J lost 2 bases, and 14 bases lay in between. The CDR3 has 15 residues. CDR1 and CDR2 from the germline V gene are MRHNA and SNTAGT. Written as DNA, the CDR3 is TGTGCCAGCAGTGAGGGACCAACAGGGACCTACGAGCAGTACTTC. Protein: CASSEGPTGTYEQYF.

This chain joins TRBV5-1 and TRBJ1-2, with D unclear. Germline V gene lookup returns CDR1 SGHRS and CDR2 YFSETQ. The CDR3 is 13 residues long. Trimming left V 0 bases short and J 8 bases short, with 11 bases between. The CDR3 DNA reads TGCGCCAGCAGCTTGGCTCCTCTGGGCGGCTACACCTTC. Amino acid sequence: CASSLAPLGGYTF.

This clone was observed once. V gene TRBV5-1 combines with J gene TRBJ2-5, with 8 nucleotides matching TRBD2. This CDR3 contains 15 residues. V dropped 0 bases and J dropped 2; count of bases not matched to a gene: 3. From germline, CDR1 is SGHRS and CDR2 YFSETQ. CDR3 in amino acids: CASSLAAGVQETQYF. In DNA form, the CDR3 reads TGCGCCAGCAGCTTGGCAGCGGGAGTTCAAGAGACCCAGTACTTC.

This chain links TRBV29-1 with TRBJ1-1; 8 positions match TRBD1. The V segment lost 7 bases and the J segment 4 bases; nucleotides outside the gene matches: 2. The CDR3 contains 11 residues. Germline lookup yields CDR1 SQVTM and CDR2 ANQGSEA. The CDR3, as DNA: TGCAGCGGAGACAGGGGCACTGAAGCTTTCTTT. This gives the protein CSGDRGTEAFF.

The V gene is TRBV4-2, the J gene TRBJ1-2; D is unclear. CDR3 size: 16 residues. V lost 4 bases, J lost 4 bases, and 19 bases lay in between. CDR1 is LGHNA, CDR2 YNFKEQ, per germline. CDR3 protein: CASSPGAVLMFYGYTF. CDR3 in DNA: TGTGCCAGCAGCCCGGGTGCGGTTCTTATGTTCTATGGCTACACCTTC.

V and J are TRBV6-4 and TRBJ2-1; D is unresolved. There are 14 residues in the CDR3. From germline, CDR1 is MRHNA and CDR2 SNTAGT. The V and J ends lost 6 bases and 0 bases respectively, with 9 bases between them. CDR3 bases: TGTGCCAGCAGAATGCAGAGCTCCTACAATGAGCAGTTCTTC. It specifies CASRMQSSYNEQFF.

This clone was found once. The V call is TRBV11-2, the J call TRBJ2-7; D is undetermined. V dropped 5 bases and J dropped 4 bases, with 15 bases sitting between them. The CDR3 is 14 residues long. The germline CDR1 and CDR2 sequences are SGHAT and FQNNGV. CDR3 sequence (DNA): TGTGCCAGCAGCCCCCTCCGGTCCCAATACGAGCAGTACTTC. It encodes CASSPLRSQYEQYF.

On this clone: The sample contains more than one DNA sequence encoding this CDR3. The chain couples TRBV9 to TRBJ2-7; TRBD1 agrees at 8 bases. V was clipped by 2 bases and J by 3 bases; unmatched bases: 4. The CDR3 has 14 residues. Germline V gives CDR1 SGDLS, CDR2 YYNGEE. The DNA of the CDR3 is TGTGCCAGCAGCGTCGGACAGGGAAACTACGAGCAGTACTTC. Its protein is CASSVGQGNYEQYF.

This chain links TRBV29-1 with TRBJ2-1, with D perhaps being TRBD1 or TRBD2 (5 bases each). Germline lookup yields CDR1 SQVTM and CDR2 ANQGSEA. Trimming cost V 1 base and J 15 bases, with 25 bases left between them. The CDR3 contains 15 residues. CDR3 amino acids: CSVEVHGPPGPPMFF. The DNA for the CDR3 is TGCAGCGTTGAAGTTCACGGACCGCCGGGACCACCGATGTTCTTC.

The genes are TRBV7-9 and TRBJ1-1; D perhaps matches TRBD1 (6 bases). Trimming cost V 2 bases and J 4 bases, with 11 bases left between them. This CDR3 comprises 14 residues. From germline, CDR1 is SEHNR and CDR2 FQNEAQ (reference sequence). The CDR3 region is CASSLRGGSTEAFF. CDR3 nucleotide sequence: TGTGCCAGCAGCTTACGAGGGGGTTCCACTGAAGCTTTCTTT. Based on the CDR3 plus reference TRBV7-9 and TRBJ1-1, the full variable domain is DTGVSQNPRHKITKRGQNVTFRCDPISEHNRLYWYRQTLGQGPEFLTYFQNEAQLEKSRLLSDRFSAERPKGSFSTLEIQRTEQGDSAMYLCASSLRGGSTEAFFGQGTRLTVV.

The chain joins TRBV5-4 to TRBJ2-3; 12 bases fit TRBD2. Looked up from germline, CDR1 is SGHNT and CDR2 is YYREEE (reference sequence). Trimming removed 4 bases from V and 6 bases from J; junction bases left unmatched: 15. The CDR3 sequence is 18 residues long. The DNA for the CDR3 is TGTGCCAGCAGCCCGGGGATGGCTAGCGGGAGGGCAGGGGATACGCAGTATTTT. Translation: CASSPGMASGRAGDTQYF.

J is TRBJ2-2 and V is TRBV19; 7 nucleotides line up with TRBD1. Trimming at V came to 7 bases and at J to 5 bases, leaving 10 bases not matched to a gene. This CDR3 is 15 amino acids long. From germline, CDR1 is LNHDA and CDR2 SQIVND (reference sequence). CDR3 protein: CASKSTGTATGELFF. CDR3 bases: TGTGCCAGTAAAAGTACCGGGACAGCAACCGGGGAGCTGTTTTTT.

The V gene is TRBV4-1, the J gene TRBJ1-1; the match to TRBD1 covers 8 bases. CDR1 and CDR2 (germline): MGHRA, YSYEKL. This CDR3 is built from 15 residues. With 3 bases clipped from V and 1 base from J, the junction kept 4 bases outside the gene matches. The CDR3, as DNA: TGCGCCAGCAGCCATACCGGGACAGGGAACACTGAAGCTTTCTTT. Its protein product is CASSHTGTGNTEAFF.

CDR3: CASKYQGETQYF. The CDR3 DNA is TGTGCCAGCAAATATCAGGGGGAGACCCAGTACTTC. The chain employs TRBV2 and TRBJ2-5, with D possibly matching TRBD1 (6 bases). The CDR3 is 12 amino acids. V was shortened by 7 bases and J by 5 bases, with 11 bases between the two germline ends. Germline loops: CDR1 SNHLY, CDR2 FYNNEI.

The chain has TRBV7-2 and TRBJ2-7; no definite D call. The germline CDR1 and CDR2 sequences are SGHTA and FQGNSA. The length of the CDR3 is 16 residues. V gave up 1 base and J gave up 2 bases, with 15 bases separating them. CDR3 sequence: CASSLGVAHIPYEQYF. The CDR3 DNA follows: TGTGCCAGCAGCTTAGGCGTAGCCCACATCCCCTACGAGCAGTACTTC.